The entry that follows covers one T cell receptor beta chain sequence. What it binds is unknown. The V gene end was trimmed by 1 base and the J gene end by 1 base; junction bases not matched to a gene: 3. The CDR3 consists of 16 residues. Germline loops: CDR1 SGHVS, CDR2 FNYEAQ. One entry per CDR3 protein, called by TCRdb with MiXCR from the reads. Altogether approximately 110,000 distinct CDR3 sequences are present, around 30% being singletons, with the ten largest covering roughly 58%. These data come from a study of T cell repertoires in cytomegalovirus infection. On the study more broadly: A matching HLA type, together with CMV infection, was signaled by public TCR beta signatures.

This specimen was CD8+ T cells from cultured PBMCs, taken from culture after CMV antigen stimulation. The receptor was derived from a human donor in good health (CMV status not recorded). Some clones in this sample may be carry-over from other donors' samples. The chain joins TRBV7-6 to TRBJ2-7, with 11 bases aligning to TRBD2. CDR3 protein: CASSLVSSGGSYEQYF. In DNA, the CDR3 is TGTGCCAGCAGCTTAGTGTCTAGCGGGGGGTCCTACGAGCAGTACTTC.